The sequence of this T cell receptor (beta chain) was determined in a study of T-cell reconstitution after alpha-beta-depleted transplantation in children. Whole-study results and caveats: Where some patients showed high TCRbeta diversity at day 60, it came from recipient T cells and thymic progenitors that had survived. Reportedly, roughly two months post-transplant, alpha-beta T cells arose from several hundred expanded graft clones. Hyperexpanded clones declined; after one year, newly produced T cells mostly supplied diversity.

Germline assignment: CDR1 LGHDT and CDR2 YNNKEL (reference sequence). The CDR3 has 18 amino acids. Trimming took 0 bases from V and 2 from J; bases not matched to a gene: 10. At least ten counts were recorded for this clonotype. Its target is not known. Unique molecular identifiers were incorporated during preparation of the TCRbeta library. Via MiXCR, TCRdb re-called the PCR reads, giving one row per CDR3 protein. The sample yields more than 85,000 distinct CDR3 sequences, 7.5% to 9.5% seen once. The V call is TRBV3-1, the J call TRBJ2-3, with 8 bases lining up with TRBD1. This receptor was identified in a boy younger than 10 with acute lymphoblastic leukemia, due to receive a stem cell transplant. This specimen consisted of PBMCs, obtained before TCRalphabeta/CD19-depleted stem cell transplant. CDR3 nucleotide sequence: TGTGCCAGCAGCCAAGATCTTACCGGGACAGGCTACACAGATACGCAGTATTTT. This encodes CASSQDLTGTGYTDTQYF.